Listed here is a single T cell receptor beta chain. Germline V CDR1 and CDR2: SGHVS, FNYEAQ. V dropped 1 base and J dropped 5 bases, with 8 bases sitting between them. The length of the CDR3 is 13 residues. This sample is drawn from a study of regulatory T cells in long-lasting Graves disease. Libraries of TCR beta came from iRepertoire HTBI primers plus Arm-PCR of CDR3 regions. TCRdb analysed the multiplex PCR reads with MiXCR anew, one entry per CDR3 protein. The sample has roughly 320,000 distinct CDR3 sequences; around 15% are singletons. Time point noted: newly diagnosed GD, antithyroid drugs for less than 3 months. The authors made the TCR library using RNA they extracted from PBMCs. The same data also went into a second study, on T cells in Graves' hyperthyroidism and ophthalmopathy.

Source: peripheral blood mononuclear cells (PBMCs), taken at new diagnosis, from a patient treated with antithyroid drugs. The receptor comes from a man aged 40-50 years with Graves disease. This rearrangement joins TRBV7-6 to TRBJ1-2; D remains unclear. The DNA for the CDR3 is TGTGCCAGCAGCTTAGACCACGGATATGGCTACACCTTC. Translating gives CASSLDHGYGYTF.